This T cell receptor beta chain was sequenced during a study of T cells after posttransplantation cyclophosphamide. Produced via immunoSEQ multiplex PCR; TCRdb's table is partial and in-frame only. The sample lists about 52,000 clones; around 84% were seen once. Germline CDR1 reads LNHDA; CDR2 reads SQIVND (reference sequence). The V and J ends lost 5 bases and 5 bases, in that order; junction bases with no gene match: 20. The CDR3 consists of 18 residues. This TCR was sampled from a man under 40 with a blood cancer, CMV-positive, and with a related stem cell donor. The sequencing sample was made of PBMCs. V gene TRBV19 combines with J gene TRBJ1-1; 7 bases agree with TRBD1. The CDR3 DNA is TGTGCCAGTAGTCCCTCGGGACAGCGGGCTCCCTTTGGGACTGAAGCTTTCTTT. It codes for CASSPSGQRAPFGTEAFF. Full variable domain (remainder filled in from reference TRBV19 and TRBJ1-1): DGGITQSPKYLFRKEGQNVTLSCEQNLNHDAMYWYRQDPGQGLRLIYYSQIVNDFQKGDIAEGYSVSREKKESFPLTVTSAQKNPTAFYLCASSPSGQRAPFGTEAFFGQGTRLTVV.